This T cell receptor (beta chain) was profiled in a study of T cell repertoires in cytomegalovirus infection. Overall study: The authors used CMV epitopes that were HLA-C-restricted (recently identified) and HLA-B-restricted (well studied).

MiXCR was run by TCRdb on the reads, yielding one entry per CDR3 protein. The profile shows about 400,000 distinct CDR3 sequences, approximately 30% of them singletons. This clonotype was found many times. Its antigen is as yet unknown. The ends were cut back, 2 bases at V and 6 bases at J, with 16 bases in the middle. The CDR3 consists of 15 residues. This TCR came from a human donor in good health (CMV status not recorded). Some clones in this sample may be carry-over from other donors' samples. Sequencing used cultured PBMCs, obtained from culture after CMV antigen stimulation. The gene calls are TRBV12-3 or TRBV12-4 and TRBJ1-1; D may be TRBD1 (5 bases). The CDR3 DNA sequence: TGTGCCAGCAGTTTAAGGGACCCCCGGTACGCTGAAGCTTTCTTT. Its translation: CASSLRDPRYAEAFF.